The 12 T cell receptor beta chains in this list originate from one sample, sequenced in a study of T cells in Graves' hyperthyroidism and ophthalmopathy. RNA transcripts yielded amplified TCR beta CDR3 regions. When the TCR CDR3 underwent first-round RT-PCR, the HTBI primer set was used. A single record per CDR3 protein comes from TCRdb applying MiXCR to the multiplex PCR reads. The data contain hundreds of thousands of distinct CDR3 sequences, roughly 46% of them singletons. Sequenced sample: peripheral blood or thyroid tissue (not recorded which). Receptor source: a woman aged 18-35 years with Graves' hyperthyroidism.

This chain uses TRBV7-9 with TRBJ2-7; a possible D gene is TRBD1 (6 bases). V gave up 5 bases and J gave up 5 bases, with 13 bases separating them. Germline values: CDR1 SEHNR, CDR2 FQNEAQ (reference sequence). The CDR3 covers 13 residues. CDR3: CASSRTVVDEQYF. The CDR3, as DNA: TGTGCCAGCAGCCGGACAGTCGTCGACGAGCAGTACTTC.

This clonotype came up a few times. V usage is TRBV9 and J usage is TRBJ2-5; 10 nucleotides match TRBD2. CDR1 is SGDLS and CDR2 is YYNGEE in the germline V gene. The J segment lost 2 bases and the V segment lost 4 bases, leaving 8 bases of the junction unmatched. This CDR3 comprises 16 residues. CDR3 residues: CASSMGLARGQETQYF. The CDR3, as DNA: TGTGCCAGCAGCATGGGACTAGCGAGAGGGCAAGAGACCCAGTACTTC. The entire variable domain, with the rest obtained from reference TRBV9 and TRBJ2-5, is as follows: DSGVTQTPKHLITATGQRVTLRCSPRSGDLSVYWYQQSLDQGLQFLIQYYNGEERAKGNILERFSAQQFPDLHSELNLSSLELGDSALYFCASSMGLARGQETQYFGPGTRLLVL.

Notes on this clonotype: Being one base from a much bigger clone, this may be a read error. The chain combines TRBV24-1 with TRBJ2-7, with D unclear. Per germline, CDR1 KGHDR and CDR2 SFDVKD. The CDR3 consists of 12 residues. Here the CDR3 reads CAASDFTEEQYF. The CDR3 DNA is TGTGCCGCCAGTGATTTCACGGAAGAGCAGTACTTC.

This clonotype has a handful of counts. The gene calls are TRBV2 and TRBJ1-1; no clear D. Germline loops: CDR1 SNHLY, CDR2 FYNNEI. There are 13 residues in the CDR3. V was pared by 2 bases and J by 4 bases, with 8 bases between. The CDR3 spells CASSEIRSTEAFF. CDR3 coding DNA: TGTGCCAGCAGTGAAATCAGGAGCACTGAAGCTTTCTTT.

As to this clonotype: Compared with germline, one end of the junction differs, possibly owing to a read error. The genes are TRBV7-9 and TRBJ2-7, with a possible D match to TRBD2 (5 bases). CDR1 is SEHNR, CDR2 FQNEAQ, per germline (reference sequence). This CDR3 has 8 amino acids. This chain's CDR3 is CASSSGDF. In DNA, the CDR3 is TGTGCCAGCAGCTCCGGGGACTTC. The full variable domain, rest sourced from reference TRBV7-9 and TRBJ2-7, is DTGVSQNPRHKITKRGQNVTFRCDPISEHNRLYWYRQTLGQGPEFLTYFQNEAQLEKSRLLSDRFSAERPKGSFSTLEIQRTEQGDSAMYLCASSSGDFGPGTRLTVT.

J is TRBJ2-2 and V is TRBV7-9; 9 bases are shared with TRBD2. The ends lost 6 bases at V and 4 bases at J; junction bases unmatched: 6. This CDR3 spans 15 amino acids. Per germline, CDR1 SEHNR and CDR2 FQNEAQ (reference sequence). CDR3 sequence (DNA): TGTGCCAGCAGAAGAGCGGGAGGTAGCACCGGGGAGCTGTTTTTT. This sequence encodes CASRRAGGSTGELFF.

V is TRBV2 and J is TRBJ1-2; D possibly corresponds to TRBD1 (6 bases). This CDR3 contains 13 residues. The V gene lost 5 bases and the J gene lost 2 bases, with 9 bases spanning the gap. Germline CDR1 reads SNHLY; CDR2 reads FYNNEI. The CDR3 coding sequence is TGTGCCAGCAGTTGGACAGAGAACTATGGCTACACCTTC. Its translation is CASSWTENYGYTF.

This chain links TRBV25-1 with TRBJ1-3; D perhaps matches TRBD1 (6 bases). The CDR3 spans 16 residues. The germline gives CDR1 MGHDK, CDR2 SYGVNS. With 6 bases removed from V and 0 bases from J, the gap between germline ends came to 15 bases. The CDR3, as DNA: TGTGCCAGCAGCCCCGCTGGACAGAGCTCTGGAAACACCATATATTTT. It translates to CASSPAGQSSGNTIYF.

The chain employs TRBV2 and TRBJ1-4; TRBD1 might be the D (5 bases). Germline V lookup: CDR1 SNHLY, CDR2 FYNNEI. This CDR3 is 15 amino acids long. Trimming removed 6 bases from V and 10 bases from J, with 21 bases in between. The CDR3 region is CASRLDLTGAGKLFF. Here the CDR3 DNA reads TGTGCCAGCAGACTAGACCTAACCGGGGCGGGAAAACTGTTTTTT.

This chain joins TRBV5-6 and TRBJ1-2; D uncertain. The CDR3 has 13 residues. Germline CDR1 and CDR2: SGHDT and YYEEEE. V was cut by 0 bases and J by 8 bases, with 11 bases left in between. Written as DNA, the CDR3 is TGTGCCAGCAGCTTGGACCCAATCCTCGGCTACACCTTC. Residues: CASSLDPILGYTF.

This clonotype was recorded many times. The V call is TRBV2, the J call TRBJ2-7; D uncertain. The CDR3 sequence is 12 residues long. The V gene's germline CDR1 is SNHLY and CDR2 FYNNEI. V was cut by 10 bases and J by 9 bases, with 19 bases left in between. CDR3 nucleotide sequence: TGTGCCATCCGGGCCTCTAGTGGTTGGCAGTACTTC. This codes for CAIRASSGWQYF.

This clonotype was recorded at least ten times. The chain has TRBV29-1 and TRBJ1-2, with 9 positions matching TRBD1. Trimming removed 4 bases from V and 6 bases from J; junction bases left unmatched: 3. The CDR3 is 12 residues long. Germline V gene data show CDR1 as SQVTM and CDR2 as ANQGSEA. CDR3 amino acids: CSVGGQGDGYTF. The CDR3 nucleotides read TGCAGCGTTGGGGGACAGGGCGATGGCTACACCTTC.